These T cell receptor beta chains were read from a single sample in a study of T cell responses to AZD1222 COVID-19 vaccine. Sequencing used immunoSEQ multiplex PCR; TCRdb keeps in-frame clones, though not all of them. The data hold 150,000 or so clones, with about 87% observed a single time. Sequences were derived from peripheral blood, sampled on day 0 of AZD1222 vaccination. Receptors were obtained from an adult in good health. Both conserved end residues are part of each CDR3. A D gene is named only where the DNA matches it firmly. Clone size appears in some rows only: once, few, many, or a class for an expanded clone.

TRBV6-5	TRBJ1-4	.	.	TGTGCCAGCAGACCAGACGCAACTAATGAAAAACTGTTTTTT	CASRPDATNEKLFF
TRBV7-9	TRBJ1-2	TRBD1	few	TGTGCCAGCAGCTCTCAAACAGGGGGAGGCTACACCTTC	CASSSQTGGGYTF
TRBV11-2	TRBJ1-4	.	.	TGTGCCAGCAGCTACTTTGGGGGCGAAACGGAAAAACTGTTTTTT	CASSYFGGETEKLFF
TRBV11-2	TRBJ2-2	TRBD1	.	TGTGCCAGCAGCTTTTACAGGGGGCTAGTCGACACCGGGGAGCTGTTTTTT	CASSFYRGLVDTGELFF
TRBV19	TRBJ2-1	.	.	TGTGCCAGTAGTGTGTCGGGACATTCCTACAATGAGCAGTTCTTC	CASSVSGHSYNEQFF
TRBV2	TRBJ1-2	TRBD1	once	TGTGCCAGCAGTCAACAGGGGGGGAACTATGGCTACACCTTC	CASSQQGGNYGYTF
TRBV6-5	TRBJ1-5	.	.	TGTGCCAGCAGTTACGGTCCGGGGGGTCAGCCCCAGCATTTT	CASSYGPGGQPQHF
TRBV5-5	TRBJ1-6	TRBD1	.	TGTGCCAGCAGCTTAGACAGGGCGGTTAATTCACCCCTCCACTTT	CASSLDRAVNSPLHF
TRBV18	TRBJ2-7	.	.	TGTGCCAGCTCACCACCGCGGGGACCGGGTAGCTCCTACGAGCAGTACTTC	CASSPPRGPGSSYEQYF
TRBV3-1/TRBV3-2	TRBJ1-2	.	.	TGTGCCAGCAGCCAAGCACCTGGACAGAACTATGGCTACACCTTC	CASSQAPGQNYGYTF
TRBV28	TRBJ1-6	.	.	TGTGCCAGCAGTCCCCCGGGTCAGAACGGCTCACCCCTCCACTTT	CASSPPGQNGSPLHF
TRBV20-1	TRBJ2-1	.	.	TGCAGTGCTAGTGGGGCATACAATGAGCAGTTCTTC	CSASGAYNEQFF
TRBV7-2	TRBJ2-7	.	.	TGTGCCAGCAGCTTACCTACGGGGAGAAACTACGAGCAGTACTTC	CASSLPTGRNYEQYF
TRBV6-5	TRBJ1-5	.	.	TGTGCCAGCACCCTGACAGGTCAGCCCCAGCATTTT	CASTLTGQPQHF
TRBV28	TRBJ1-2	.	.	TGTGCCAGCAGTAACCAGGGCTATGGCTACACCTTC	CASSNQGYGYTF
TRBV3-1/TRBV3-2	TRBJ1-2	.	.	TGTGCCAGCAGCGGGGAACTTGGCTACACCTTC	CASSGELGYTF
TRBV10-3	TRBJ1-1	.	.	TGTGCCATCAGTATGAACACTGAAGCTTTCTTT	CAISMNTEAFF
TRBV5-6	TRBJ1-2	TRBD1	.	TGTGCCAGCAGCTTTACAGGGGGCGGTAACTATGGCTACACCTTC	CASSFTGGGNYGYTF
TRBV29-1	TRBJ2-5	.	.	TGCAGCGTTGAGCGCGGGGTCAAAGAGACCCAGTACTTC	CSVERGVKETQYF
TRBV27	TRBJ1-2	.	.	TGTGCCAGCCGGCAAGCTAACTATGGCTACACCTTC	CASRQANYGYTF
TRBV9	TRBJ1-2	.	.	TGTGCCAGCAGCCCCCGTACAGGACCCCCTTTTGCTGGTGGCTACACCTTC	CASSPRTGPPFAGGYTF
TRBV3-1/TRBV3-2	TRBJ2-7	.	few	TGTGCCAGCAGCCTTAATCGTCACGAGCAGTACTTC	CASSLNRHEQYF
TRBV6-6	TRBJ1-6	.	.	TGTGCCAGCAGTTACGGCGGGTCACCCCTCCACTTT	CASSYGGSPLHF
TRBV25-1	TRBJ1-1	.	once	TGTGCCAGCAGTGTGAGTGGTCGGAGTGAAGCTTTCTTT	CASSVSGRSEAFF
TRBV2	TRBJ2-7	TRBD1	.	TGTGCCAGCGACAGGGCGCTCTACGAGCAGTACTTC	CASDRALYEQYF
TRBV7-9	TRBJ2-7	TRBD1	.	TGTGCCAGCAGCCTCAGGGCCTCCCGACAGGGATTAACCTACGAGCAGTACTTC	CASSLRASRQGLTYEQYF
TRBV2	TRBJ1-1	TRBD1	.	TGTGCCAGCAGTGAAGACAGGGGAACTGAAGCTTTCTTT	CASSEDRGTEAFF
TRBV19	TRBJ1-1	.	once	TGTGCCACCTCGCGGAGCATGAACACTGAAGCTTTCTTT	CATSRSMNTEAFF
TRBV4-3	TRBJ2-1	TRBD2	.	TGCGCCAGCAGCCAAGATCCGCGGGGGGCAAACTCCTACAATGAGCAGTTCTTC	CASSQDPRGANSYNEQFF
TRBV10-3	TRBJ2-1	.	.	TGTGCCATCAGTGGGGGGACTGGATCCTACAATGAGCAGTTCTTC	CAISGGTGSYNEQFF
TRBV2	TRBJ1-5	.	.	TGTGCCAGCCGCCGGGAGGCACAAAATCAGCCCCAGCATTTT	CASRREAQNQPQHF
TRBV7-7	TRBJ1-6	.	.	TGTGCCAGCAGCTTAGGGGAAAATTCACCCCTCCACTTT	CASSLGENSPLHF
TRBV7-9	TRBJ1-6	.	.	TGTGCCAGCCGACCGCCTGGAACTTCACCCCTCCACTTT	CASRPPGTSPLHF
TRBV12-3/TRBV12-4	TRBJ1-1	.	once	TGTGCCAGCAGGGGGGGAATGGCTGAAGCTTTCTTT	CASRGGMAEAFF
TRBV7-9	TRBJ2-2	.	.	TGTGCCAGCAGCTTAGATGGAGGGGCCGGGGAGCTGTTTTTT	CASSLDGGAGELFF
TRBV7-6	TRBJ2-5	.	.	TGTGCCAGCAGCTTAGCGGGCGGGGAGACCCAGTACTTC	CASSLAGGETQYF
TRBV19	TRBJ2-2	.	.	TGTGCCACCTGGGACTCGCACACCGGGGAGCTGTTTTTT	CATWDSHTGELFF
TRBV7-9	TRBJ1-4	.	.	TGTGCCAGCAGCTTATCCGGGACACGCCCGGAAAAACTGTTTTTT	CASSLSGTRPEKLFF
TRBV4-1	TRBJ1-6	.	once	TGCGCCAGCAGCCAAGATACAGGGTATAATTCACCCCTCCACTTT	CASSQDTGYNSPLHF
TRBV7-2	TRBJ2-3	TRBD2	.	TGTGCCAGCACCTTACTCGGGACTAGGAACATGGATACGCAGTATTTT	CASTLLGTRNMDTQYF